This T cell receptor (beta chain) was documented in a study of beta chain features in type 1 diabetes. Regarding the study as a whole: There was a moderate but significant shortening of TCRB CDR3s in all four CD4+ subsets of Type 1 diabetes patients. Naive, central memory and regulatory TCRB repertoires appeared more similar among patients than healthy donors.

Per the germline V gene, CDR1 is MGHRA and CDR2 is YSYEKL. V was trimmed by 1 base and J by 1 base, leaving 8 bases between them. This CDR3 region has 15 residues. CD4+ naive, central memory, regulatory and stem cell-like memory subsets were isolated by sorting on CD45RO/CCR7/CD25/CD127/CD95/CD27. Expressed TCRB transcripts were sequenced because the entire RNA isolate underwent reverse transcription. TCRdb keeps only in-frame clones here, not all; method: immunoSEQ multiplex PCR. The top ten hold approximately 0.021% of the sample, which has roughly 700,000 clones, roughly 12% seen once. This clone appeared a few times. Its antigen remains unidentified.

Sequenced material: naive CD4+ T cells from blood. This clonotype originated in a young man with type 1 diabetes. The V and J genes are TRBV4-1 and TRBJ1-5, with no clear D. In DNA, the CDR3 is TGCGCCAGCAGCCAAGTGCGTCAGAGCAATCAGCCCCAGCATTTT. This sequence encodes CASSQVRQSNQPQHF.